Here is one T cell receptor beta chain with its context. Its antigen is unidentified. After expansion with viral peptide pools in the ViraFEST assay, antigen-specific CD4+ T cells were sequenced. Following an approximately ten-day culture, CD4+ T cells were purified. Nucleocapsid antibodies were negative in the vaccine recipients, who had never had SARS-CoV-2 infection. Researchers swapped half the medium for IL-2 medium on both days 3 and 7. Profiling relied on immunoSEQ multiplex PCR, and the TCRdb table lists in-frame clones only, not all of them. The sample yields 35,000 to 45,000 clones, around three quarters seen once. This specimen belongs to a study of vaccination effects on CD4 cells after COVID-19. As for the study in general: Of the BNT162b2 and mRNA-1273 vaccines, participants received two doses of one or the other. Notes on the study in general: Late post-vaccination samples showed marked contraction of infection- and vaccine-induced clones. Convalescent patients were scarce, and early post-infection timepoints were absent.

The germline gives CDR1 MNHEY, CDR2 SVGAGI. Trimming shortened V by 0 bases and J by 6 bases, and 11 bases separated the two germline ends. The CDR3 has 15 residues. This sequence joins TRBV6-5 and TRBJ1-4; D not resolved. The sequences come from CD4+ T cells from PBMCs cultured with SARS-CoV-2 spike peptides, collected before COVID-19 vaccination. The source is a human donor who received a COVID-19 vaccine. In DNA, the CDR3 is TGTGCCAGCAGTTACTCAGCCGGGGATGATGAAAAACTGTTTTTT. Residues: CASSYSAGDDEKLFF.